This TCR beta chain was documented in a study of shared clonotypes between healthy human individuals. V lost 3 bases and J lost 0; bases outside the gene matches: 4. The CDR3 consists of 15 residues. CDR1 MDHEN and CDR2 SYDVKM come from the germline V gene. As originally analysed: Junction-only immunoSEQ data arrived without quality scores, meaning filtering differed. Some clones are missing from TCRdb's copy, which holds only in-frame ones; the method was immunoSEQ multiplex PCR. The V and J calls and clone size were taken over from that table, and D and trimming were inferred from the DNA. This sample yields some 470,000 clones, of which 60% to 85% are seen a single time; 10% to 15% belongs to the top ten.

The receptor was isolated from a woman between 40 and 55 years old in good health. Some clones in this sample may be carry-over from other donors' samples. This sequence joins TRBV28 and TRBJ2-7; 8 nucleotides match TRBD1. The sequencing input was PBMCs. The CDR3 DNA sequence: TGTGCCAGCAGTTTTTCAGGGGGCGACTCCTACGAGCAGTACTTC. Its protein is CASSFSGGDSYEQYF.